A selection of T cell receptor beta chains follows, all from one sample in a study of blood T cell repertoires in COVID-19. Here immunoSEQ multiplex PCR was the method, and the copy in TCRdb shows in-frame clones only, minus some. The sample yields tens of thousands of clones, approximately 83% seen once. Sequencing input: peripheral blood. These receptors were collected from a woman between 55 and 75 years old with acute or convalescent COVID-19. Each CDR3 is given with its conserved first and last residue. Where a row states a size, it is once, few, many or the class of an expanded clone; other rows omit it.

v_gene: TRBV10-3; abundance: NA; j_gene: TRBJ2-3; CDR3aa: CAISTTGSSTDTQYF
v_gene: TRBV3-1/TRBV3-2; abundance: NA; j_gene: TRBJ2-7; CDR3aa: CASSREGGTYEQYF
v_gene: TRBV19; abundance: few; j_gene: TRBJ1-2; CDR3aa: CASIRTGNYGYTF
v_gene: TRBV11-2; abundance: NA; j_gene: TRBJ2-3; CDR3aa: CASSPGQSTDTQYF
v_gene: TRBV19; abundance: NA; j_gene: TRBJ2-2; CDR3aa: CASSTLDSYTGELFF
v_gene: TRBV7-3; abundance: NA; j_gene: TRBJ2-1; CDR3aa: CASSSFGGGVLNEQFF
v_gene: TRBV19; abundance: NA; j_gene: TRBJ1-2; CDR3aa: CASSKQGASYGYTF
v_gene: TRBV9; abundance: NA; j_gene: TRBJ1-2; CDR3aa: CASSVAGVGYTF
v_gene: TRBV25-1; abundance: NA; j_gene: TRBJ1-1; CDR3aa: CASSEFTGAEAFF
v_gene: TRBV18; abundance: once; j_gene: TRBJ1-6; CDR3aa: CASSLDRTGRNSPLHF
v_gene: TRBV19; abundance: NA; j_gene: TRBJ1-2; CDR3aa: CASSLGQSYGYTF
v_gene: TRBV6-6; abundance: NA; j_gene: TRBJ1-1; CDR3aa: CASRAQGARDTEAFF
v_gene: TRBV19; abundance: NA; j_gene: TRBJ1-5; CDR3aa: CASYAGTGGGQPQHF
v_gene: TRBV10-3; abundance: NA; j_gene: TRBJ2-7; CDR3aa: CAISESGASYEQYF
v_gene: TRBV11-2; abundance: NA; j_gene: TRBJ2-7; CDR3aa: CASSLVGQSYEQYF
v_gene: TRBV5-1; abundance: NA; j_gene: TRBJ1-6; CDR3aa: CASSLGVRDRGDSPLHF
v_gene: TRBV9; abundance: NA; j_gene: TRBJ2-7; CDR3aa: CASSARLSSYEQYF
v_gene: TRBV9; abundance: NA; j_gene: TRBJ1-5; CDR3aa: CASSALGGSNQPQHF
v_gene: TRBV9; abundance: NA; j_gene: TRBJ2-5; CDR3aa: CASSGLLQETQYF
v_gene: TRBV19; abundance: few; j_gene: TRBJ1-4; CDR3aa: CASSNRVTNEKLFF
v_gene: TRBV21-1; abundance: NA; j_gene: TRBJ2-5; CDR3aa: CASSKAGKTQYF
v_gene: TRBV5-1; abundance: once; j_gene: TRBJ2-7; CDR3aa: CASSLRVSYEQYF
v_gene: TRBV7-9; abundance: NA; j_gene: TRBJ2-3; CDR3aa: CASSLDANTQYF
v_gene: TRBV2; abundance: few; j_gene: TRBJ2-1; CDR3aa: CASSVEGSYNEQFF
v_gene: TRBV7-3; abundance: NA; j_gene: TRBJ2-2; CDR3aa: CASRRDRDTGELFF
v_gene: TRBV28; abundance: NA; j_gene: TRBJ2-4; CDR3aa: CASTSGRTGGNIQYF
v_gene: TRBV19; abundance: NA; j_gene: TRBJ1-6; CDR3aa: CASTPTGGNSPLHF
v_gene: TRBV3-1/TRBV3-2; abundance: NA; j_gene: TRBJ2-7; CDR3aa: CASSQDRVGQGRLYEQYF
v_gene: TRBV6-5; abundance: NA; j_gene: TRBJ1-1; CDR3aa: CASSYEGVSNTEAFF
v_gene: TRBV14; abundance: few; j_gene: TRBJ2-3; CDR3aa: CASSQGGGFLTDTQYF
v_gene: TRBV12-3/TRBV12-4; abundance: NA; j_gene: TRBJ2-7; CDR3aa: CASSRSGSYEQYF
v_gene: TRBV3-1/TRBV3-2; abundance: NA; j_gene: TRBJ1-4; CDR3aa: CASSQEGSGGSKKLFF
v_gene: TRBV9; abundance: NA; j_gene: TRBJ2-1; CDR3aa: CASSGRGSLRYEQFF
v_gene: TRBV5-1; abundance: NA; j_gene: TRBJ1-1; CDR3aa: CASSLKGTYLVEAFF
v_gene: TRBV10-3; abundance: NA; j_gene: TRBJ1-5; CDR3aa: CAISETGDSGSRQPQHF
v_gene: TRBV6-1; abundance: NA; j_gene: TRBJ2-5; CDR3aa: CASSRDSGETQYF
v_gene: TRBV4-1; abundance: NA; j_gene: TRBJ1-6; CDR3aa: CASSQKQGPGESPLHF
v_gene: TRBV15; abundance: NA; j_gene: TRBJ1-5; CDR3aa: CATSLKGGMGNQPQHF
v_gene: TRBV5-1; abundance: NA; j_gene: TRBJ2-2; CDR3aa: CASSFQGELFF